These 4 T cell receptor beta chains were sequenced from one sample in a study of monozygotic twins with inflammatory bowel disease. From its re-call of the 5' RACE reads, TCRdb lists each CDR3 protein once, without DNA. The sample yields approximately 400,000 distinct CDR3 sequences, of which the top ten take up under 3%. The specimen sequenced was blood. Receptors originate from a human donor with ulcerative colitis or Crohn's disease, or a healthy co-twin of an affected twin (not recorded which).

This chain connects TRBV27 to TRBJ2-7; the D gene TCRdb calls, TRBD2, cannot be checked with no DNA. The CDR3 sequence is 15 residues long. In germline, CDR1 is MNHEY, CDR2 SMNVEV (reference sequence). The CDR3 reads CASSLAQGGLYEQYF.

The CDR3 reads CAISPSRGGNTEAFF. The gene calls are TRBV10-3 and TRBJ1-1; TCRdb's D call of TRBD1 is untestable without DNA. CDR1 is ENHRY, CDR2 SYGVKD, per germline. The CDR3 runs to 15 residues.

This chain joins TRBV23-1 and TRBJ1-1. TRBV23-1 is reported as an ORF; its role is uncertain. The CDR3 sequence is 15 residues long. The CDR3 here is CASKTPGEGGTEAFF.

This rearrangement joins TRBV20-1 to TRBJ1-1; the TCRdb call, TRBD1, lacks DNA for checking. Germline V CDR1 and CDR2: DFQATT, SNEGSKA (reference sequence). The CDR3 length is 14 residues. The CDR3 spells CSAVTGSGNTEAFF.